This TCR beta chain originates from a study of sequential checkpoint blockade in melanoma. Study overall: Arm A got nivolumab then ipilimumab; arm B the reverse, 1:1. Each arm's sequence ended with maintenance nivolumab.

The data were produced by immunoSEQ multiplex PCR, yet TCRdb's version contains in-frame clones alone and is incomplete. The data contain some 10,000 clones, around 73% of them singletons. Treatment given: randomized to nivolumab then ipilimumab (arm A) or the reverse (arm B). Patients had received no earlier DNA-damaging chemotherapy. From thawed PBMCs, live CD3+CD8+ cells negative for CD19 and CD56 were sorted. With V trimmed by 1 base and J by 4 bases, 8 bases remained unmatched. The CDR3 is made up of 15 amino acids. From germline, CDR1 is SQVTM and CDR2 ANQGSEA. The sequences come from CD8+ T cells sorted from blood (inferred from file names), collected from a patient given nivolumab and ipilimumab in sequence. This TCR was sampled from a human donor with melanoma. The chain employs TRBV29-1 and TRBJ2-5; 8 nucleotides match TRBD1. CDR3 region: CSVEGQGARVETQYF. CDR3 bases: TGCAGCGTTGAAGGGCAGGGGGCACGTGTAGAGACCCAGTACTTC.